Included here is one T cell receptor (beta chain) sequence, with context. The sample is drawn from a study of blood T cell repertoires in COVID-19. The CDR3 contains 15 residues. V lost 4 bases, J lost 4 bases, and 14 bases lay in between. Germline CDR1 is LNHDA and CDR2 is SQIVND (reference sequence). Per the study methods: Reference gene primer amplification in the assay estimated nucleated cell counts. The protocol was immunoSEQ multiplex PCR, while the TCRdb copy is restricted to in-frame clones and leaves out a portion. For V, J and clone size, that table is used; D and trimming come from the DNA. The table lists 200,000 to 300,000 clones, approximately 86% of them singletons. Participants' own reports of clinical history determined their cohort assignment. Two negative PCRs, clearance, or symptom resolution were required of recovered Cohort 3 donors.

The TCR sequence derives from a young woman who had recovered from COVID-19. The chain couples TRBV19 to TRBJ2-1; D is undetermined. Sequencing was done on a sample of PBMCs or T cells enriched from blood (not recorded which). CDR3 protein: CASSNGAGQYNEQFF. CDR3 DNA sequence: TGTGCCAGTAGTAACGGTGCAGGCCAATACAATGAGCAGTTCTTC. The complete variable domain, with remaining parts taken from reference TRBV19 and TRBJ2-1, reads DGGITQSPKYLFRKEGQNVTLSCEQNLNHDAMYWYRQDPGQGLRLIYYSQIVNDFQKGDIAEGYSVSREKKESFPLTVTSAQKNPTAFYLCASSNGAGQYNEQFFGPGTRLTVL.